This T cell receptor beta chain came from a study of CD8+ T cells in alopecia areata (dated 2018 in TCRdb). Background on the whole study: High-throughput TCRbeta sequencing was used to examine T cell clonal expansion in alopecia areata in both the C3H/HeJ mouse model and human patients. On the human side, TCRbeta sequencing was run on scalp tissue and on sorted CD4+ and CD8+ peripheral blood T cells from healthy controls and from alopecia areata patients with either patchy or totalis/universalis disease. Clonality in the scalp was compared among normal scalp (n=4), patchy alopecia areata scalp (n=8), and alopecia totalis/universalis scalp (n=8). RNA came from the PAXgene miRNA kit for fixed scalp, the miRNeasy kit for PBMCs, and the RNeasy kit for mouse skin. TCRbeta CDR3 regions were amplified by immunoSEQ multiplex PCR with 35 Vbeta forward and 13 Jbeta reverse primers. The full study reports these points: Compared with mice, TCR sequences shared between patients were less clear, possibly partly because of HLA diversity across the patient population. Lesional scalp, especially in alopecia totalis/universalis, showed higher clonality and more expanded CD8+ clones than normal scalp, suggesting antigenic drive. Unlike mouse skin, where gammadelta T cells dominate, normal human skin contains resident alphabeta T cells that get sequenced too, which complicates analysis of the scalp TCR repertoire.

The library was made by the immunoSEQ multiplex PCR assay. RNA was extracted from all samples and reverse transcribed into cDNA as template for TCR sequencing. First-strand cDNA was synthesized using SuperScript III with a 2:1 mix of oligo-dT and random hexamers. A synthetic immune receptor repertoire was used to gauge amplification bias, and whatever bias remained was removed computationally. From the authors' description of their analysis: After raw reads were preprocessed to remove errors, the CDR3 was defined following IMGT conventions as running from the conserved cysteine to phenylalanine. Clonality was computed as 1 minus the Shannon entropy, with the entropy normalized by log2 of the number of productive unique TCRs. Scalp TCRbeta sequences were cross-referenced with sorted blood CD4 and CD8 repertoires so that the CD4 or CD8 identity of scalp clones could be inferred. TCRdb mirrors the immuneACCESS table, restricted to in-frame sequences. Some clones are absent from its copies; in checked studies, under half trace to an unresolved V gene, and the reason for the others is unknown. The V and J calls and the clone size are those of that table, but D and trimming were determined from the DNA. This sample is represented by some 110,000 clones; roughly 69% of them were singletons. Of the sample, 2.8% is held by the ten largest clones.

After PBMCs were isolated by density centrifugation and stained for CD3, CD4 and CD8, a FACSAria was used to sort CD4+ and CD8+ T cells. Unaffected controls provided scalp biopsies and blood samples. CDR1 and CDR2 (SGHNT, YYREEE) derive from the germline V gene (reference sequence). The V end gives up 0 bases and the J end 0 bases, leaving 9 bases in the junction not matched to a gene. The CDR3, cysteine through phenylalanine, is 19 amino acids long. Here the CDR3 DNA is all that survives: 57 bases in frame from base 1. This clone was observed at least ten times. Its antigen is not yet known. No base-level quality is on record; no much larger clone is a single base apart.

The chain is assembled from TRBV5-4 and TRBJ2-3, and TRBD2 matches 11 of the central bases. The sequenced material came from CD4+ T cells sorted from blood. This sequence originates from a human donor in good health. The CDR3 has the sequence CASSLEGLAGGLSTDTQYF. The sequenced DNA is TGTGCCAGCAGCTTGGAAGGCCTAGCGGGGGGCCTTAGCACAGATACGCAGTATTTT.